A selection of T cell receptor beta chains follows, all from one sample in a study of blood T cells in healthy people across ages. MiXCR was run by TCRdb on the 5' RACE reads, yielding one entry per CDR3 protein. The table shows 700,000 to 1,000,000 distinct CDR3 sequences, with around two fifths occurring only once. Sequencing was carried out using blood. The receptors originated from a man aged 60 to 69 in good health. Each CDR3 is given with its conserved first and last residue. Each record gives: J gene, V gene, CDR3 protein.

TRBJ1-1 | TRBV3-1 | CASSPSRMNTEAFF
TRBJ1-2 | TRBV6-5 | CASSYSSTKLRGYGYTF
TRBJ2-5 | TRBV9 | CASSVEGLLQETQYF
TRBJ2-7 | TRBV10-3 | CAISESDFIGGQSYEQYF
TRBJ1-6 | TRBV5-1 | CASSLDGTGVNSPLHF
TRBJ2-1 | TRBV2 | CASTYLQGAYNEQFF
TRBJ1-1 | TRBV10-3 | CAISLQLRNTEAFF
TRBJ2-3 | TRBV7-8 | CASSPVRTDTQYF
TRBJ2-1 | TRBV7-2 | CASSPKTGGGYNEQFF
TRBJ2-1 | TRBV6-1 | CASRSLNEQFF
TRBJ1-5 | TRBV29-1 | CSVAIDISNQPQHF
TRBJ2-5 | TRBV6-2/TRBV6-3 | CASSHGVRETQYF
TRBJ2-5 | TRBV6-5 | CASSYAGLQRYF
TRBJ1-6 | TRBV20-1 | CSAREGQIYSPLHF
TRBJ2-4 | TRBV15 | CATSTRTGLVDIQYF
TRBJ2-1 | TRBV7-2 | CASSLQQGIRNEQFF
TRBJ2-7 | TRBV12-3/TRBV12-4 | CASSLRGRVRGEQYF
TRBJ2-5 | TRBV29-1 | CSADRQSGETQYF
TRBJ2-1 | TRBV28 | CASSSAPTGLGWDEQFF
TRBJ2-5 | TRBV7-2 | CASSQYSGGPKKETQYF
TRBJ1-2 | TRBV4-2 | CASSQRGPDYGYTF
TRBJ1-5 | TRBV7-2 | CASSLSLGQPQHF
TRBJ2-5 | TRBV6-2/TRBV6-3 | CASSYPPTWTVQETQYF
TRBJ2-3 | TRBV7-2 | CASSPRSGGAYTDTQYF
TRBJ2-3 | TRBV3-1 | CASRLRGAPDTQYF